This T cell receptor beta chain was sequenced for a study of shared clonotypes between healthy human individuals. Trimming removed 5 bases from V and 5 bases from J, with 16 bases in between. CDR3 length equals 15 residues. Germline-derived CDR1 and CDR2 are LNHDA and SQIVND (reference sequence). Some clones are missing from TCRdb's copy, which holds only in-frame ones; the method was immunoSEQ multiplex PCR. This repertoire shows about 100,000 clones, about 67% found once; its top ten account for around 26%. This clonotype was sampled from a young woman in good health. J is TRBJ1-5 and V is TRBV19, with D possibly being TRBD1 (6 bases). The specimen was memory CD8+ T cells sorted from blood. Subset given: CD45RO+ cells pooled with CCR7-negative TemRA cells. This chain's CDR3 is CASSRLQGLHQPQHF. The CDR3 nucleotides are TGTGCCAGTAGTCGGTTACAGGGTTTACATCAGCCCCAGCATTTT.